A selection of T cell receptor beta chains follows, all from one sample in a study of beta chain features in type 1 diabetes. Sequenced by immunoSEQ multiplex PCR; TCRdb stores in-frame clones only, minus some. The sample holds 300,000 or so clones, 13% to 15% seen once. Sequencing used naive CD4+ T cells from blood. These receptors were obtained from a man aged 30 to 39 with type 1 diabetes. The CDR3 runs from the conserved cysteine through the conserved F or W. Fields, in order: clone size, J gene, D gene, V gene, CDR3 protein, CDR3 DNA. A D gene is named only where the DNA matches it firmly. Clone size appears in some rows only: once, few, many, or a class for an expanded clone.

abundance: .
j_gene: TRBJ1-5
d_gene: .
v_gene: TRBV30
CDR3aa: CAWSGGGNQPQHF
CDR3nt: TGTGCCTGGAGCGGCGGGGGCAATCAGCCCCAGCATTTT

abundance: few
j_gene: TRBJ2-7
d_gene: TRBD2
v_gene: TRBV5-1
CDR3aa: CASSFGTSGSYEQYF
CDR3nt: TGCGCCAGCAGCTTCGGGACTAGCGGCTCCTACGAGCAGTACTTC

abundance: few
j_gene: TRBJ1-5
d_gene: .
v_gene: TRBV7-9
CDR3aa: CASSLVGLAPQHF
CDR3nt: TGTGCCAGCAGCTTAGTAGGCCTAGCGCCCCAGCATTTT

abundance: few
j_gene: TRBJ2-3
d_gene: .
v_gene: TRBV7-8
CDR3aa: CASSLVLATDTQYF
CDR3nt: TGTGCCAGCAGCTTGGTACTAGCTACAGATACGCAGTATTTT

abundance: .
j_gene: TRBJ1-2
d_gene: TRBD1
v_gene: TRBV5-1
CDR3aa: CASSAYQGANGYTF
CDR3nt: TGCGCCAGCAGCGCATACCAGGGGGCCAATGGCTACACCTTC

abundance: few
j_gene: TRBJ2-3
d_gene: TRBD2
v_gene: TRBV14
CDR3aa: CASSLPAGTSTDTQYF
CDR3nt: TGTGCCAGCAGCCTCCCAGCGGGAACTAGCACAGATACGCAGTATTTT

abundance: .
j_gene: TRBJ1-2
d_gene: .
v_gene: TRBV28
CDR3aa: CASSLGQNYGYTF
CDR3nt: TGTGCCAGCAGTCTAGGACAGAACTATGGCTACACCTTC

abundance: few
j_gene: TRBJ1-5
d_gene: TRBD1
v_gene: TRBV2
CDR3aa: CASSGTGGFSQPQHF
CDR3nt: TGTGCCAGCAGCGGGACAGGGGGCTTTAGTCAGCCCCAGCATTTT

abundance: .
j_gene: TRBJ1-1
d_gene: .
v_gene: TRBV27
CDR3aa: CASSHRAFF
CDR3nt: TGTGCCAGCAGCCATAGAGCTTTCTTT

abundance: few
j_gene: TRBJ1-1
d_gene: .
v_gene: TRBV29-1
CDR3aa: CSVEESGSTEAFF
CDR3nt: TGCAGCGTTGAAGAGTCCGGGAGCACTGAAGCTTTCTTT

abundance: .
j_gene: TRBJ2-1
d_gene: TRBD2
v_gene: TRBV19
CDR3aa: CASSIRTSGRFHEQFF
CDR3nt: TGTGCCAGTAGTATCCGGACTAGCGGGAGATTCCATGAGCAGTTCTTC

abundance: .
j_gene: TRBJ2-7
d_gene: .
v_gene: TRBV18
CDR3aa: CASSSGHHEQYF
CDR3nt: TGTGCCAGCTCATCCGGACACCACGAGCAGTACTTC

abundance: .
j_gene: TRBJ2-7
d_gene: TRBD1
v_gene: TRBV7-8
CDR3aa: CASSGSGGEPYEQYF
CDR3nt: TGTGCCAGCAGCGGATCAGGGGGCGAACCCTACGAGCAGTACTTC

abundance: .
j_gene: TRBJ1-2
d_gene: TRBD1
v_gene: TRBV7-9
CDR3aa: CASSRDSFYGYTF
CDR3nt: TGTGCCAGCAGCCGGGACAGTTTCTATGGCTACACCTTC

abundance: .
j_gene: TRBJ2-5
d_gene: .
v_gene: TRBV11-1
CDR3aa: CASSSNSGTRPTQYF
CDR3nt: TGTGCCAGCAGCTCGAACTCGGGGACACGACCGACCCAGTACTTC

abundance: few
j_gene: TRBJ2-1
d_gene: .
v_gene: TRBV7-2
CDR3aa: CASSFAGSSYNEQFF
CDR3nt: TGTGCCAGCAGCTTCGCCGGGAGCTCCTACAATGAGCAGTTCTTC

abundance: few
j_gene: TRBJ2-1
d_gene: TRBD2
v_gene: TRBV18
CDR3aa: CASSQGLAGFDEQFF
CDR3nt: TGTGCCAGCTCACAAGGACTAGCGGGATTCGATGAGCAGTTCTTC

abundance: .
j_gene: TRBJ1-2
d_gene: .
v_gene: TRBV6-1
CDR3aa: CASSERFGYGYTF
CDR3nt: TGTGCCAGCAGTGAGAGGTTCGGGTATGGCTACACCTTC

abundance: .
j_gene: TRBJ2-3
d_gene: .
v_gene: TRBV5-1
CDR3aa: CASSLADTQYF
CDR3nt: TGCGCCAGCAGCTTGGCGGATACGCAGTATTTT

abundance: .
j_gene: TRBJ2-7
d_gene: .
v_gene: TRBV7-2
CDR3aa: CASSQYYEQYF
CDR3nt: TGTGCCAGCAGCCAGTACTACGAGCAGTACTTC

abundance: .
j_gene: TRBJ1-2
d_gene: .
v_gene: TRBV6-5
CDR3aa: CASSYTRAGGYTF
CDR3nt: TGTGCCAGCAGTTATACCAGGGCCGGAGGCTACACCTTC

abundance: few
j_gene: TRBJ2-1
d_gene: .
v_gene: TRBV18
CDR3aa: CASSSLELGSSGEQFF
CDR3nt: TGTGCCAGCTCATCTCTAGAACTAGGAAGTTCGGGCGAGCAGTTCTTC

abundance: few
j_gene: TRBJ2-3
d_gene: TRBD1
v_gene: TRBV19
CDR3aa: CASSPGQGADTQYF
CDR3nt: TGTGCCAGTAGTCCGGGACAGGGCGCGGATACGCAGTATTTT

abundance: .
j_gene: TRBJ2-3
d_gene: TRBD2
v_gene: TRBV30
CDR3aa: CAVSGRLGDTQYF
CDR3nt: TGTGCCGTTAGCGGGAGGTTGGGGGATACGCAGTATTTT

abundance: few
j_gene: TRBJ2-7
d_gene: TRBD1
v_gene: TRBV5-6
CDR3aa: CASSLEDRGQSYEQYF
CDR3nt: TGTGCCAGCAGCCTCGAGGACAGGGGACAATCCTACGAGCAGTACTTC

abundance: few
j_gene: TRBJ2-4
d_gene: TRBD1
v_gene: TRBV27
CDR3aa: CASSLGQGLNIQYF
CDR3nt: TGTGCCAGCAGTTTAGGACAGGGGTTAAACATTCAGTACTTC

abundance: .
j_gene: TRBJ2-1
d_gene: TRBD2
v_gene: TRBV14
CDR3aa: CASSQLRRESNEQFF
CDR3nt: TGTGCCAGCAGCCAACTACGGCGGGAGTCTAATGAGCAGTTCTTC

abundance: few
j_gene: TRBJ1-5
d_gene: TRBD1
v_gene: TRBV5-1
CDR3aa: CASSPTGSRNQPQHF
CDR3nt: TGCGCCAGCAGCCCGACAGGGTCCCGCAATCAGCCCCAGCATTTT

abundance: few
j_gene: TRBJ1-2
d_gene: .
v_gene: TRBV25-1
CDR3aa: CASSDYNSPYGYTF
CDR3nt: TGTGCCAGCAGTGACTATAATTCCCCCTATGGCTACACCTTC

abundance: .
j_gene: TRBJ1-2
d_gene: TRBD1
v_gene: TRBV5-4
CDR3aa: CASSGRLTGDEGYTF
CDR3nt: TGTGCCAGCAGCGGCCGATTAACAGGGGACGAGGGCTACACCTTC

abundance: .
j_gene: TRBJ2-7
d_gene: .
v_gene: TRBV28
CDR3aa: CASSSPGRLSYEQYF
CDR3nt: TGTGCCAGCAGTTCCCCCGGCAGGCTCTCCTACGAGCAGTACTTC

abundance: .
j_gene: TRBJ2-1
d_gene: .
v_gene: TRBV7-2
CDR3aa: CASSSGPQTYNEQFF
CDR3nt: TGTGCCAGCAGTTCTGGGCCTCAGACCTACAATGAGCAGTTCTTC

abundance: .
j_gene: TRBJ2-3
d_gene: TRBD1
v_gene: TRBV2
CDR3aa: CASSQGTAPSTDTQYF
CDR3nt: TGTGCCAGCAGTCAAGGGACAGCCCCGAGCACAGATACGCAGTATTTT

abundance: .
j_gene: TRBJ1-1
d_gene: .
v_gene: TRBV7-6
CDR3aa: CASSVLDGENTEAFF
CDR3nt: TGTGCCAGCAGCGTACTGGACGGGGAAAACACTGAAGCTTTCTTT

abundance: few
j_gene: TRBJ2-2
d_gene: .
v_gene: TRBV29-1
CDR3aa: CSVRVRQGPQSGELFF
CDR3nt: TGCAGCGTGAGAGTACGGCAGGGCCCACAGTCCGGGGAGCTGTTTTTT

abundance: few
j_gene: TRBJ1-1
d_gene: .
v_gene: TRBV7-9
CDR3aa: CASTIHFENTEAFF
CDR3nt: TGTGCCAGCACCATTCACTTCGAGAACACTGAAGCTTTCTTT

abundance: few
j_gene: TRBJ2-1
d_gene: TRBD2
v_gene: TRBV11-2
CDR3aa: CASGKGLAGSYNEQFF
CDR3nt: TGTGCCAGCGGAAAGGGACTAGCGGGGTCCTACAATGAGCAGTTCTTC

abundance: few
j_gene: TRBJ2-1
d_gene: TRBD2
v_gene: TRBV4-3
CDR3aa: CASSQVISGSYEQFF
CDR3nt: TGCGCCAGCAGCCAAGTGATTAGCGGGAGTTATGAGCAGTTCTTC

abundance: .
j_gene: TRBJ2-7
d_gene: TRBD1
v_gene: TRBV7-9
CDR3aa: CASRHTGTGSSYEQYF
CDR3nt: TGTGCCAGCAGACACACCGGGACAGGTAGCTCCTACGAGCAGTACTTC

abundance: .
j_gene: TRBJ2-7
d_gene: .
v_gene: TRBV29-1
CDR3aa: CSVEGGGSEQYF
CDR3nt: TGCAGCGTTGAGGGTGGGGGGAGCGAGCAGTACTTC

abundance: few
j_gene: TRBJ2-1
d_gene: TRBD2
v_gene: TRBV29-1
CDR3aa: CSVGTSGVYNEQFF
CDR3nt: TGCAGCGTTGGGACTAGCGGAGTTTACAATGAGCAGTTCTTC

abundance: .
j_gene: TRBJ1-5
d_gene: .
v_gene: TRBV7-9
CDR3aa: CASSFNSNQPQHF
CDR3nt: TGTGCCAGCAGCTTTAATAGCAATCAGCCCCAGCATTTT

abundance: .
j_gene: TRBJ1-2
d_gene: TRBD1
v_gene: TRBV2
CDR3aa: CASSGRRQGAGYTF
CDR3nt: TGTGCCAGCAGTGGAAGGAGACAGGGGGCTGGCTACACCTTC